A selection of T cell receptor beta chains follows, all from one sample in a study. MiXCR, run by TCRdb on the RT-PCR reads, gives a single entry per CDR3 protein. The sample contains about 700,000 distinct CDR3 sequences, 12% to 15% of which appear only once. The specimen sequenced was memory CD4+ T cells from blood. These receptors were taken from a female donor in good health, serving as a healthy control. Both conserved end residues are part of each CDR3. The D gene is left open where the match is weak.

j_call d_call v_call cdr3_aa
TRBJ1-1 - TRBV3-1 CASSQKGGNTEAFF
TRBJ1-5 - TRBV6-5 CAAAGQPNQPQHF
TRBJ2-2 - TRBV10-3 CAISDVRANTGELFF
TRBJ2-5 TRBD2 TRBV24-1 CATSDSGRETQYF
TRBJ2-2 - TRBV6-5 CASSYEPTGSITGELFF
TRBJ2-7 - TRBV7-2 CASSWGWVPYEQYF
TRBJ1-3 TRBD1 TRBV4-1 CASSLRTGVGGNTIYF
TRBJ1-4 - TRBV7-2 CASSLARVSNEKLFF
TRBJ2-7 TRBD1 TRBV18 CASSPSSTGAYEQYF
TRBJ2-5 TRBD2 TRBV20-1 CSAGMASGSRTQYF
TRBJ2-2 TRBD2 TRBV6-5 CASSRPPGLEVGELFF
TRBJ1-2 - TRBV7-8 CASSLARQLLANYGYTF
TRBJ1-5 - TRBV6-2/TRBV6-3 CASSYYREGGYSNQPQHF
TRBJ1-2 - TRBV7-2 CASSTTGTYYGYTF
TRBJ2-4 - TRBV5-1 CASSLAGGRGDIQYF
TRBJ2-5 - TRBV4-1 CASSHLPQETQYF
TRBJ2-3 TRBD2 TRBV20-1 CSARDPSGMGDTQYF
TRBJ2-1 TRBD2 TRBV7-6 CASTNMGGGASGEQFF
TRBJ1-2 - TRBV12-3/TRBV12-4 CASIYGRLGGYTF
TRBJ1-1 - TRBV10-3 CAISGGRDTEAFF
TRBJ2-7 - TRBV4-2 CASSLRRDTSYEQYF
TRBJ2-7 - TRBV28 CASTSFSREQYF
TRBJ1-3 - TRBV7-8 CASSLEGHVSSGNTIYF
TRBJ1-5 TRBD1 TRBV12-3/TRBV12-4 CASRQTGLGQPQHF
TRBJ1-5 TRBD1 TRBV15 CATSSGTGNNQPQHF
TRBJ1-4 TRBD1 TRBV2 CASRAGGRTNEKLFF
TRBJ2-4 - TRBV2 CASGGRDKNIQYF
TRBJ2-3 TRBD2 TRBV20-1 CSARGGTTTDTQYF
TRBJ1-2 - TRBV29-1 CSVRPTGYGYTF
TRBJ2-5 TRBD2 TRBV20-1 CSAGTKVLADGETQYF
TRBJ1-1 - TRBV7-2 CASSADSDTEAFF
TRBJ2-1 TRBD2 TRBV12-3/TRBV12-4 CASSLVLAGGYNEQFF